The 22 T cell receptor beta chains reported below all come from one sample, sequenced in a study of vaccination and CD4 T cells after COVID-19. For these TCRs, the target antigens are not known. The treatment: roughly ten-day PBMC culture with coronavirus spike peptide pools or control peptides (ViraFEST assay). Sequence data for DNA of cultured CD4+ T cells were generated by the Oncomine TCR Beta short-read assay. MiXCR, run by TCRdb on the PCR reads, gives a single entry per CDR3 protein. The table shows some 8,400 distinct CDR3 sequences, with 25% to 35% occurring only once. The sample taken for sequencing was cultured CD4+ T cells from blood. The receptor set was obtained from a human donor with COVID-19.

The chain is built from TRBV10-3 and TRBJ2-5, with 9 bases that match TRBD1. Germline assignment: CDR1 ENHRY and CDR2 SYGVKD. Trimming took 6 bases from V and 2 from J; bases not matched to a gene: 4. The CDR3 totals 14 residues. In DNA, the CDR3 is TGTGCCATCAGCCTTGACAGGGGGCAAGAGACCCAGTACTTC. It codes for CAISLDRGQETQYF.

The V gene is TRBV6-2 or TRBV6-3, the J gene TRBJ2-7; either TRBD1 or TRBD2 may fit D (6 bases each). Germline CDR1 is MNHEY and CDR2 is SVGEGT. The CDR3 totals 14 residues. With 10 bases removed from V and 6 bases from J, the gap between germline ends came to 22 bases. The CDR3 coding sequence is TGTGCCATCACTCCTGGGGGGCTCGGGAGCGAGCAGTACTTC. Translation: CAITPGGLGSEQYF.

The genes are TRBV7-9 and TRBJ1-3; a weak D match, TRBD1 (6 bases). Germline V gives CDR1 SEHNR, CDR2 FQNEAQ (reference sequence). V was pared by 5 bases and J by 0 bases, with 11 bases between. The CDR3 runs to 15 residues. The CDR3 region is CASSEGVSSGNTIYF. CDR3 sequence (DNA): TGTGCCAGCAGCGAGGGGGTGAGCTCTGGAAACACCATATATTTT.

A few counts support this clonotype. The CDR3 nucleotides are TGTGCCAGCAGCTTTTCGGACACCATATATTTT. Its translation: CASSFSDTIYF. The V call is TRBV7-8, the J call TRBJ1-3; unclear D gene. The CDR3 contains 11 residues. V was clipped by 3 bases and J by 8 bases, with 5 bases between them. The V gene's germline CDR1 is SGHVS and CDR2 FQNEAQ.

The chain combines TRBV19 with TRBJ2-5; 10 positions agree with TRBD2. The CDR3 has 15 residues. After removal of 4 bases from V and 5 bases from J, the junction contained 7 bases not matched to a gene. Germline V gene sequence: CDR1 LNHDA, CDR2 SQIVND (reference sequence). The chain's CDR3 is CASSTDSGGPETQYF. DNA of the CDR3: TGTGCCAGTAGTACGGATAGCGGGGGGCCGGAGACCCAGTACTTC.

This chain connects TRBV7-9 to TRBJ2-1, with D uncertain. Germline assignment: CDR1 SEHNR and CDR2 FQNEAQ (reference sequence). CDR3 size: 8 residues. Trimming cost V 4 bases and J 12 bases, with 1 base left between them. This CDR3 is CASSSQFF. In nucleotides, the CDR3 is TGTGCCAGCAGCTCGCAGTTCTTC.

This chain uses TRBV6-1 with TRBJ1-2, with D hard to call. Trimming shortened V by 2 bases and J by 7 bases, and 11 bases separated the two germline ends. The CDR3 loop spans 13 amino acids. Germline CDR1 reads MNHNS; CDR2 reads SASEGT. The CDR3 sequence is CASSEMGSGGYTF. The CDR3 DNA follows: TGTGCCAGCAGTGAAATGGGTAGTGGTGGCTACACCTTC.

The J gene is TRBJ2-3, the V gene TRBV12-3 or TRBV12-4, with 11 bases that match TRBD2. This CDR3 is built from 15 residues. J gave up 4 bases and V 5 bases, and 5 bases lay outside the gene matches. In DNA form, the CDR3 reads TGTGCCAGCAGTCCTAGCGGGGGGCGAGCAGATACGCAGTATTTT. This encodes CASSPSGGRADTQYF.

The gene calls are TRBV7-9 and TRBJ1-3; tentative D call: TRBD1 (5 bases). The length of the CDR3 is 14 residues. The germline V and J ends were trimmed by 4 bases and 6 bases, with 13 bases remaining between them. Looked up from germline, CDR1 is SEHNR and CDR2 is FQNEAQ (reference sequence). The CDR3 sequence is CASSYVGGTNTIYF. The CDR3 coding sequence is TGTGCCAGCAGCTACGTGGGGGGAACAAACACCATATATTTT.

In this sample, this clonotype turned up a few times. J is TRBJ1-6 and V is TRBV7-9, with 10 nucleotides matching TRBD1. The CDR3 length is 15 residues. V gave up 3 bases and J gave up 8 bases; unmatched junction bases: 4. Germline CDR1 reads SEHNR; CDR2 reads FQNEAQ (reference sequence). CDR3 in DNA: TGTGCCAGCAGCTTTGTCGGGACAGGGGATTCACCCCTCCACTTT. Protein sequence: CASSFVGTGDSPLHF.

This clonotype was counted a few times. The chain couples TRBV7-2 to TRBJ1-2; D perhaps matches TRBD1 (6 bases). Trimming stripped 1 base from V and 8 bases from J, with 17 bases between. Per the germline V gene, CDR1 is SGHTA and CDR2 is FQGNSA. This CDR3 has 15 amino acids. The CDR3 nucleotides are TGTGCCAGCAGCTTAGACGGGACAAAACGATGGGGCTACACCTTC. This translates into CASSLDGTKRWGYTF.

The chain uses TRBV14 and TRBJ2-5; 9 bases are a match to TRBD1. J gave up 5 bases and V 2 bases, and 6 bases lay outside the gene matches. The CDR3 contains 15 residues. Germline V gives CDR1 SGHDN, CDR2 FVKESK. In nucleotides, the CDR3 is TGTGCCAGCAGCCAACTACAGGGGGCAGGGGAGACCCAGTACTTC. It codes for CASSQLQGAGETQYF.

The chain uses TRBV27 and TRBJ1-6; D is ambiguous. Germline V CDR1 and CDR2: MNHEY, SMNVEV (reference sequence). The V gene lost 1 base and the J gene lost 10 bases, with 11 bases spanning the gap. This CDR3 comprises 14 residues. CDR3 in amino acids: CASSLLGIVSPLHF. The CDR3 DNA reads as TGTGCCAGCAGTTTATTAGGGATAGTATCACCCCTCCACTTT.

V usage is TRBV5-1 and J usage is TRBJ2-5; D may be TRBD1 or TRBD2 (6 bases each). Germline V gene sequence: CDR1 SGHRS, CDR2 YFSETQ. CDR3 length: 14 residues. The V end was cut by 4 bases, the J end by 3 bases, with 13 bases between. CDR3 region: CASSPEGGKETQYF. CDR3 bases: TGCGCCAGCAGCCCCGAAGGGGGGAAAGAGACCCAGTACTTC.

This sequence joins TRBV28 and TRBJ1-4; 8 nucleotides agree with TRBD1. Germline values: CDR1 MDHEN, CDR2 SYDVKM. V lost 4 bases to trimming and J lost 7 bases; unmatched junction nucleotides: 11. The CDR3 has 16 amino acids. The CDR3 loop is CASSSPGQVLTEKLFF. The CDR3 DNA sequence: TGTGCCAGCAGTTCACCGGGACAGGTCCTTACTGAAAAACTGTTTTTT. Filled out from reference TRBV28 and TRBJ1-4, the complete variable domain reads DVKVTQSSRYLVKRTGEKVFLECVQDMDHENMFWYRQDPGLGLRLIYFSYDVKMKEKGDIPEGYSVSREKKERFSLILESASTNQTSMYLCASSSPGQVLTEKLFFGSGTQLSVL.

This rearrangement joins TRBV7-9 to TRBJ1-5, with D possibly matching TRBD1 (6 bases). Per germline, CDR1 SEHNR and CDR2 FQNEAQ (reference sequence). With 5 bases removed from V and 5 bases from J, the gap between germline ends came to 13 bases. This CDR3 is built from 14 residues. The CDR3 bases are TGTGCCAGCAGCCAGGACAGTCCTCATCAGCCCCAGCATTTT. Protein sequence: CASSQDSPHQPQHF.

The chain carries TRBV5-4 and TRBJ2-5; D remains unclear. The V end was cut by 0 bases, the J end by 4 bases, with 16 bases between. The CDR3 has 16 residues. In germline, CDR1 is SGHNT, CDR2 YYREEE (reference sequence). CDR3 nucleotides: TGTGCCAGCAGCTTGGCCATCCAGGCCCCTATAGAGACCCAGTACTTC. Its translation is CASSLAIQAPIETQYF.

The chain is built from TRBV19 and TRBJ2-2, with D tentatively TRBD2 (5 bases). This CDR3 is built from 14 residues. Trimming removed 5 bases at V and 4 bases at J, with 11 bases between. Germline V CDR1 and CDR2: LNHDA, SQIVND (reference sequence). The CDR3: CASSDYSTTGELFF. Written as DNA, the CDR3 is TGTGCCAGTAGTGACTACAGTACCACCGGGGAGCTGTTTTTT.

This clonotype turned up a few times. The chain carries TRBV7-2 and TRBJ1-5; perhaps TRBD1 as D (6 bases). Trimming cost V 4 bases and J 0 bases, with 16 bases left between them. CDR1 is SGHTA, CDR2 FQGNSA, per germline. This CDR3 comprises 17 residues. The CDR3 DNA sequence: TGTGCCAGCAGCTCATTACAGGGCACGTATAGCAATCAGCCCCAGCATTTT. Amino acid sequence: CASSSLQGTYSNQPQHF.

In its sample, this clonotype was seen a few times. The chain joins TRBV20-1 to TRBJ2-3, with D perhaps matching TRBD1 (6 bases). V dropped 6 bases and J dropped 6 bases, with 13 bases sitting between them. CDR1 is DFQATT and CDR2 is SNEGSKA in the germline V gene (reference sequence). The CDR3 is 12 amino acids. This chain's CDR3 is CSADRSSDTQYF. CDR3 nucleotide sequence: TGCAGTGCCGACAGGTCTTCGGATACGCAGTATTTT.

This clonotype was counted between two and nine times. A read error may account for a junction end that differs from germline. The CDR3 is CAGRQGASEAFF. CDR3 sequence (DNA): TGTGCCGGGAGACAGGGGGCTTCTGAAGCTTTCTTT. The gene calls are TRBV30 and TRBJ1-1; 10 bases match TRBD1. Germline values: CDR1 GTSNPN, CDR2 SVGIG (reference sequence). CDR3 length: 12 residues.

V and J are TRBV6-2 or TRBV6-3 and TRBJ1-2; D is unresolved. V lost 5 bases, J lost 9 bases, and 16 bases lay in between. Germline V gene data show CDR1 as MNHEY and CDR2 as SVGEGT. This CDR3 comprises 13 residues. The CDR3 region has the DNA TGTGCCAGCAGTCCTAAACCTCGCGACAGCTACACCTTC. Its translation is CASSPKPRDSYTF.